These 18 T cell receptor beta chains were all obtained from the same sample, sequenced in a study of T cells in Graves' hyperthyroidism and ophthalmopathy. RNA transcripts were the template for amplifying TCR beta CDR3 regions. When the TCR CDR3 underwent first-round RT-PCR, the HTBI primer set was used. In TCRdb, the multiplex PCR reads were re-called with MiXCR into one record per CDR3 protein. This table holds 45,000 to 75,000 distinct CDR3 sequences, roughly 50% found once. The sequencing sample was made of blood. All receptors derive from a woman in her 30s with Graves' ophthalmopathy.

Comment on this clonotype: A much larger clone sits a single nucleotide away, making a read error possible. The CDR3 here is CASSWFEIPGPNPPLHF. DNA of the CDR3: TGTGCCAGCAGTTGGTTCGAAATCCCAGGGCCAAATCCACCCCTCCACTTT. This rearrangement joins TRBV28 to TRBJ1-6; possibly TRBD1 for D (5 bases). The CDR3 spans 17 residues. Germline V CDR1 and CDR2: MDHEN, SYDVKM. V was shortened by 4 bases and J by 11 bases, with 24 bases between the two germline ends.

There are many counts of this clonotype. A much larger clone lies a single base off, so this may be a read error. No conserved phenylalanine or tryptophan ends this CDR3, so it is likely a read error. V is TRBV9 and J is TRBJ2-5, with D hard to call. Looked up from germline, CDR1 is SGDLS and CDR2 is YYNGEE. V was cut by 1 base and J by 5 bases, with 9 bases left in between. The CDR3 covers 13 residues. The CDR3 protein is CASSVRLRETQYL. DNA of the CDR3: TGTGCCAGCAGCGTACGCCTCCGTGAGACCCAGTACCTC.

This clonotype was picked up many times. This rearrangement joins TRBV5-1 to TRBJ2-2; D may be TRBD1 (5 bases). V was clipped by 0 bases and J by 5 bases, with 14 bases between them. CDR1 is SGHRS, CDR2 YFSETQ, per germline. There are 16 residues in the CDR3. CDR3 region: CASSLGWGSGTGELFF. CDR3 DNA sequence: TGCGCCAGCAGCTTGGGATGGGGCTCCGGAACCGGGGAGCTGTTTTTT.

Details on this clonotype: Given the absence of the conserved phenylalanine or tryptophan at the CDR3 end, a read error is likely. No DNA is shown, since the ends of the CDR3 on it are uncertain; the CDR3 is the one TCRdb lists. The chain employs TRBV20-1 and TRBJ1-1; TRBD1 reflects the table's D call only, with no check against the DNA. The CDR3 length is 14 residues, termini included. CDR1 and CDR2 (germline): DFQATT, SNEGSKA (reference sequence). CDR3 sequence reads: CSARSATVNTEAFV.

This clonotype came up many times. The DNA for the CDR3 is TGTGCCAGCAGCTCCGGGGCAAATCAGCCCCAGCATTTT. It translates to CASSSGANQPQHF. The chain has TRBV7-3 and TRBJ1-5, with D possibly matching TRBD1 (5 bases). This CDR3 is 13 amino acids long. The germline V gene has CDR1 SGHTA and CDR2 FQGTGA. V shed 4 bases and J shed 4 bases, with 8 bases lying between them.

This clonotype was recorded at least ten times. This chain uses TRBV12-3 or TRBV12-4 with TRBJ1-2, with TRBD1 as a possible D gene (5 bases). V was clipped by 3 bases and J by 4 bases, with 12 bases between them. The CDR3 is 14 residues long. The CDR3 DNA follows: TGTGCCAGCAGTTTTGGGGCGTCGGCCTATGGCTACACCTTC. This codes for CASSFGASAYGYTF.

This clonotype was detected many times. The rearrangement links TRBV10-2 to TRBJ2-7; 7 bases map to TRBD2. The CDR3 is 15 residues long. J was trimmed by 3 bases and V by 8 bases; bases with no gene match: 13. Germline assignment: CDR1 WSHSY and CDR2 SAAADI. This chain's CDR3 is CASFDPRRGFYEQYF. CDR3 DNA sequence: TGCGCCAGCTTCGACCCCCGGCGGGGGTTCTACGAGCAGTACTTC.

This clonotype was seen ten or more times. This chain joins TRBV19 and TRBJ2-1; the D is unclear. CDR3 length equals 12 residues. Trimming removed 3 bases at V and 7 bases at J, with 7 bases between. CDR1 LNHDA and CDR2 SQIVND come from the germline V gene (reference sequence). The CDR3 here is CASSIEANEQFF. The CDR3 bases are TGTGCCAGTAGTATTGAGGCGAATGAGCAGTTCTTC.

This clonotype was counted many times. The chain links TRBV7-9 to TRBJ2-7, with 8 bases matching TRBD1. This CDR3 spans 15 amino acids. Germline values: CDR1 SEHNR, CDR2 FQNEAQ (reference sequence). V was clipped by 5 bases and J by 0 bases; unmatched bases: 6. DNA for the CDR3: TGTGCCAGCAGCCCAGGACAGGGTAGCTCCTACGAGCAGTACTTC. Residues: CASSPGQGSSYEQYF.

This clonotype was detected ten times or more. V and J are TRBV29-1 and TRBJ1-3; 7 nucleotides match TRBD1. V was pared by 5 bases and J by 2 bases, with 15 bases of the junction left unmatched. Germline V CDR1 and CDR2: SQVTM, ANQGSEA. The CDR3 runs to 17 residues. The CDR3 region has the DNA TGCAGCGTTTCGACAGGGTTTTCCCCTAGGCCTGGAAACACCATATATTTT. It specifies CSVSTGFSPRPGNTIYF.

This clonotype was seen at least ten times. This chain connects TRBV5-6 to TRBJ1-1; D not certain. This CDR3 comprises 14 residues. The germline V gene has CDR1 SGHDT and CDR2 YYEEEE. V dropped 0 bases and J dropped 1 base, with 7 bases sitting between them. CDR3 region: CASSLGVGNTEAFF. The CDR3 DNA reads TGTGCCAGCAGCTTGGGGGTGGGGAACACTGAAGCTTTCTTT.

The CDR3 loop reads CASSPLPAGGTEAFF. The CDR3 DNA reads as TGTGCCAGCAGCCCGCTCCCGGCAGGGGGCACTGAAGCTTTCTTT. The chain recombines TRBV11-3 with TRBJ1-1, with TRBD1 matching 7 bases. This CDR3 spans 15 amino acids. Unmatched junction bases numbered 10, after V lost 5 bases and J lost 4 bases. Germline V lookup: CDR1 SGHNT, CDR2 YENEEA.

This clonotype was seen at least ten times. V gene TRBV5-4 combines with J gene TRBJ2-7; 9 nucleotides line up with TRBD2. Trimming cost V 2 bases and J 5 bases; bases outside gene matches: 8. Germline CDR1 reads SGHNT; CDR2 reads YYREEE (reference sequence). The CDR3 has 15 residues. This chain's CDR3 is CASSFIAGGPNEQYF. The CDR3 DNA is TGTGCCAGCAGCTTTATCGCGGGAGGGCCTAACGAGCAGTACTTC.

The table lists this clonotype with many counts. V gene TRBV19 combines with J gene TRBJ2-5, with TRBD1 identical over 7 bases. Germline CDR1 reads LNHDA; CDR2 reads SQIVND (reference sequence). The CDR3 is 16 amino acids. Trimming cost V 1 base and J 2 bases; bases outside gene matches: 7. The CDR3 here is CASSIVPGTAQETQYF. The CDR3 DNA sequence: TGTGCCAGTAGTATAGTACCGGGGACAGCACAAGAGACCCAGTACTTC.

V is TRBV20-1 and J is TRBJ2-7, with 7 positions matching TRBD2. V trimming: 0 bases; J trimming: 4 bases; junction bases outside the gene matches: 3. Germline V gene sequence: CDR1 DFQATT, CDR2 SNEGSKA (reference sequence). The CDR3 extends over 13 amino acids. For the CDR3, the DNA is TGCAGTGCTAGAGATCATAGCGGGTACGAGCAGTACTTC. This encodes CSARDHSGYEQYF.

The CDR3 spells CAISESVDLSEAFF. The DNA of the CDR3 is TGTGCCATCAGTGAGTCAGTGGACCTCAGCGAAGCTTTCTTT. V and J are TRBV10-3 and TRBJ1-1; D gene uncertain. Trimming removed 0 bases at V and 8 bases at J, with 13 bases between. Looked up from germline, CDR1 is ENHRY and CDR2 is SYGVKD. The CDR3 loop spans 14 amino acids.

The genes are TRBV5-8 and TRBJ1-5, with TRBD1 identical over 8 bases. Germline V gives CDR1 SGHTS, CDR2 YDEGEE. V lost 4 bases and J lost 6; bases outside the gene matches: 9. The CDR3 covers 15 residues. The CDR3 region has the DNA TGTGCCAGCAGCAGCGACAGGGGAAGTGTTCAGCCCCAGCATTTT. It codes for CASSSDRGSVQPQHF.

This clonotype was seen just once. The conserved phenylalanine or tryptophan normally closing the CDR3 is absent here, so this likely arose from a read error. The DNA is omitted, as the CDR3 cannot be located on it reliably, and the CDR3 follows TCRdb's listing. The CDR3 reads CASSLATSGGYT. The chain has TRBV11-2 and TRBJ2-1; the table's D call, TRBD2, was not checked against the DNA. Ends included, the CDR3 has 12 residues. Germline V gene sequence: CDR1 SGHAT, CDR2 FQNNGV.